This TCR beta chain was sequenced during a study of blood T cell repertoires in COVID-19. The wider study: Spain, Italy and the United States supplied samples that represented acute and convalescent COVID-19. In each case, the material was cDNA or gDNA derived from T cells, B-cell-depleted T cells, or PBMCs.

In terms of age and location, participants ranged from roughly 18 to 89 years and lived in under 30 US areas. This CDR3 contains 14 residues. Germline CDR1 is SGHVS and CDR2 is FQNEAQ. The ends were cut back, 7 bases at V and 5 bases at J, with 17 bases in the middle. Authors' analysis steps: The assay estimated nucleated cells by amplifying reference gene primers. Clones were read by immunoSEQ multiplex PCR, and TCRdb kept only the in-frame ones, dropping some. From that table come the V and J calls and clone size; the DNA was used to work out D and trimming. This table holds around 240,000 clones, 85% to 90% found once.

The chain couples TRBV7-8 to TRBJ1-1; tentatively, D is TRBD1 (6 bases). The sample comprised PBMCs or T cells enriched from blood (not recorded which). The sequence came from a man aged 50-59 years who had been exposed to COVID-19. Here the CDR3 reads CASNRAGGLTEAFF. CDR3 DNA sequence: TGTGCCAGCAACCGCGCGGGGGGCCTGACTGAAGCTTTCTTT.